These 7 T cell receptor beta chains came from one sample sequenced in a study of blood T cell repertoires in COVID-19. Assay: immunoSEQ multiplex PCR; the TCRdb copy retains only in-frame clones and omits some. The sample contains roughly 120,000 clones, around nine tenths of which appear only once. Material: peripheral blood. Receptor source: a woman in her 70s who had recovered from COVID-19.

The chain joins TRBV29-1 to TRBJ2-1, with 10 bases identical to TRBD1. Germline V gene data show CDR1 as SQVTM and CDR2 as ANQGSEA. Losses at the gene ends were 7 bases for V and 7 bases for J; bases not matched to a gene: 4. The CDR3 has 12 residues. The CDR3 region is CSGDRGRNEQFF. Here the CDR3 DNA reads TGCAGCGGCGACAGGGGGCGGAATGAGCAGTTCTTC.

The chain employs TRBV4-3 and TRBJ2-1; TRBD2 is a possible D gene (6 bases). V was trimmed by 0 bases and J by 15 bases, leaving 21 bases between them. Germline lookup yields CDR1 LGHNA and CDR2 YSLEER. The CDR3 runs to 15 residues. CDR3 sequence: CASSQDRPSGTPWFF. CDR3 in DNA: TGCGCCAGCAGCCAAGATCGCCCCTCCGGGACTCCGTGGTTCTTC.

The V and J genes are TRBV12-3 or TRBV12-4 and TRBJ1-1; TRBD1 matches at 10 bases. The CDR3 has 13 residues. Unmatched junction bases numbered 1, after V lost 5 bases and J lost 4 bases. The CDR3 loop is CASSRTGGTEAFF. As DNA, the CDR3 is TGTGCCAGCAGTCGGACAGGGGGCACTGAAGCTTTCTTT.

The chain recombines TRBV30 with TRBJ2-7, with 10 bases that match TRBD1. The CDR3 consists of 14 residues. The germline gives CDR1 GTSNPN, CDR2 SVGIG (reference sequence). V dropped 0 bases and J dropped 2; count of bases not matched to a gene: 1. The CDR3 nucleotides are TGTGCCTGGAGTGTCGGGACAGGGGCCTACGAGCAGTACTTC. Its translation: CAWSVGTGAYEQYF.

V and J are TRBV27 and TRBJ2-7, with 11 positions matching TRBD2. CDR1 and CDR2 from the germline V gene are MNHEY and SMNVEV (reference sequence). The CDR3 sequence is 15 residues long. After removal of 7 bases from V and 4 bases from J, the junction contained 9 bases not matched to a gene. The CDR3, as DNA: TGTGCCAGCATCCTAATTAGCGGGAGGGATTACGAGCAGTACTTC. Amino acid sequence: CASILISGRDYEQYF.

The V and J genes are TRBV7-9 and TRBJ2-5, with 8 nucleotides matching TRBD2. V dropped 2 bases and J dropped 7; count of bases not matched to a gene: 6. The CDR3 extends over 14 amino acids. Germline-derived CDR1 and CDR2 are SEHNR and FQNEAQ (reference sequence). The CDR3 DNA reads as TGTGCCAGCAGCTTAACGGGAGGGGGGGTGACCCAGTACTTC. Its translation is CASSLTGGGVTQYF.

The chain has TRBV6-2 or TRBV6-3 and TRBJ1-1, with 12 bases aligning to TRBD1. Germline CDR1 reads MNHEY; CDR2 reads SVGEGT. The CDR3 spans 16 residues. The trim removed 7 bases at V and 5 bases at J, leaving 11 bases unmatched. CDR3 residues: CASIPAGQGALTEAFF. CDR3 coding DNA: TGTGCCAGCATCCCAGCGGGACAGGGGGCGTTGACTGAAGCTTTCTTT.